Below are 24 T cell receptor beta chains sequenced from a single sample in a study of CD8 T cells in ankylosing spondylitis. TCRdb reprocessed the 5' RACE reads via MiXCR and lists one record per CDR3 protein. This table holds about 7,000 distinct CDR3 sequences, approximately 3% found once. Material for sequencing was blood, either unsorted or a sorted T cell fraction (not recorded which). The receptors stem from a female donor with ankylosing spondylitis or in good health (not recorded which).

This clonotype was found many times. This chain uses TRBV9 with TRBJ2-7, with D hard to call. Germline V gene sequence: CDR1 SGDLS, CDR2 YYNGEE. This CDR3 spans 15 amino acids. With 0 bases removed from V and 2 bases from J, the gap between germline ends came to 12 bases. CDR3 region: CASSVGPAPTYEQYF. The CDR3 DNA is TGTGCCAGCAGCGTAGGGCCAGCGCCAACCTACGAGCAGTACTTC.

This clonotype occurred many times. CDR3 nucleotides: TGTGCCAGCAGCGTAGGGACAGGGAGGAATGATGAGCAGTTCTTC. This encodes CASSVGTGRNDEQFF. The chain is built from TRBV9 and TRBJ2-1, with TRBD1 identical over 8 bases. The length of the CDR3 is 15 residues. Germline assignment: CDR1 SGDLS and CDR2 YYNGEE. V trimming: 0 bases; J trimming: 8 bases; junction bases outside the gene matches: 7.

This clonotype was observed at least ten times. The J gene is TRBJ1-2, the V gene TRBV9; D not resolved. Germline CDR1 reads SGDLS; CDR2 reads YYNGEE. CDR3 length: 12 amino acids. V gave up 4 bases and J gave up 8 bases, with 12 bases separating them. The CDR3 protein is CASSTDVAGYTF. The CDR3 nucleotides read TGTGCCAGCAGCACAGACGTCGCCGGCTACACCTTC.

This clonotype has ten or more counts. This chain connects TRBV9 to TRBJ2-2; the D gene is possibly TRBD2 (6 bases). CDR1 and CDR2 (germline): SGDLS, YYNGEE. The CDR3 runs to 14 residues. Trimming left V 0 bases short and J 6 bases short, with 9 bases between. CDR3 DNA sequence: TGTGCCAGCAGCGTAGATTGGGGGGCCGGGGAGCTGTTTTTT. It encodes CASSVDWGAGELFF.

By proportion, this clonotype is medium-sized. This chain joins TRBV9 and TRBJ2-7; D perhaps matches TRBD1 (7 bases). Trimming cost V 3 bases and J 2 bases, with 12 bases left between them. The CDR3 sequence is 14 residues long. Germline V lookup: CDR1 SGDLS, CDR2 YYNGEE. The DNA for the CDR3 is TGTGCCAGCAGCGCAGGGGGGATCGCCTACGAGCAGTACTTC. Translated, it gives CASSAGGIAYEQYF.

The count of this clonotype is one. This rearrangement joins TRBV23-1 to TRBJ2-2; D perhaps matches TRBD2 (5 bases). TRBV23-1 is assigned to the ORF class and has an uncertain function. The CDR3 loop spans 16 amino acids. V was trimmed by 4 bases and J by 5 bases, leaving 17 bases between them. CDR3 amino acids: CASSLPSGELTGELFF. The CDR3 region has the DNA TGCGCCAGCAGTCTCCCCTCCGGGGAATTAACCGGGGAGCTGTTTTTT.

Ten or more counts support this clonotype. This CDR3 is CASGQMNTEAFF. The CDR3 region has the DNA TGTGCCAGCGGACAGATGAACACTGAAGCTTTCTTT. The J gene is TRBJ1-1, the V gene TRBV9; weak D call: TRBD1 (6 bases). V was pared by 7 bases and J by 0 bases, with 7 bases between. Germline CDR1 and CDR2: SGDLS and YYNGEE. The CDR3 spans 12 residues.

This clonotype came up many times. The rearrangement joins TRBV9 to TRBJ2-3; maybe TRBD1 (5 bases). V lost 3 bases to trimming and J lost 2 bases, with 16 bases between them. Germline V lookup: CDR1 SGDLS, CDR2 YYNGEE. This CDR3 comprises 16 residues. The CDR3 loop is CASSATAGQFTDTQYF. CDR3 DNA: TGTGCCAGCAGCGCCACCGCAGGGCAATTCACAGATACGCAGTATTTT.

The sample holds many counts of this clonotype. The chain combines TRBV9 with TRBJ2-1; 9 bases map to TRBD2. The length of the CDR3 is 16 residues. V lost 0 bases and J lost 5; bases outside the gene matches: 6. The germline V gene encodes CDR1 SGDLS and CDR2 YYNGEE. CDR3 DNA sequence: TGTGCCAGCAGCGTAGGGACGGGACTAGCTCACAATGAGCAGTTCTTC. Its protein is CASSVGTGLAHNEQFF.

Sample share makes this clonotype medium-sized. CDR3 loop: CASSVESDSNYEQYF. The CDR3 region has the DNA TGTGCCAGCAGCGTAGAATCCGACAGTAACTACGAGCAGTACTTC. The chain employs TRBV9 and TRBJ2-7, with D possibly being TRBD1 (5 bases). Germline values: CDR1 SGDLS, CDR2 YYNGEE. The CDR3 length is 15 residues. V gave up 0 bases and J gave up 3 bases, with 13 bases separating them.

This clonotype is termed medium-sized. The CDR3 nucleotides read TGTGCCAGCAGCGGGACTAGCGGGCCCACCTACGAGCAGTACTTC. Its translation is CASSGTSGPTYEQYF. V is TRBV9 and J is TRBJ2-7, with 11 bases matching TRBD2. Unmatched junction bases numbered 4, after V lost 3 bases and J lost 2 bases. Germline V gene data show CDR1 as SGDLS and CDR2 as YYNGEE. The CDR3 sequence is 15 residues long. Together with reference TRBV9 and TRBJ2-7, the CDR3 gives the full variable domain: DSGVTQTPKHLITATGQRVTLRCSPRSGDLSVYWYQQSLDQGLQFLIQYYNGEERAKGNILERFSAQQFPDLHSELNLSSLELGDSALYFCASSGTSGPTYEQYFGPGTRLTVT.

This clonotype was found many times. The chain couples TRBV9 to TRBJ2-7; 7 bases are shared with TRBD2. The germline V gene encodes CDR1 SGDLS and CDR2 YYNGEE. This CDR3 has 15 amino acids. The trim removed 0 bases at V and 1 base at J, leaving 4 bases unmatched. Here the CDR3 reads CASSVAASGSYEQYF. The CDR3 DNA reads TGTGCCAGCAGCGTAGCGGCTAGCGGTTCCTACGAGCAGTACTTC.

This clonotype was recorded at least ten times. The CDR3 DNA reads as TGTGCCAGCAGCGTAGGGGCGGAGCCAGATACGCAGTATTTT. Amino acid sequence: CASSVGAEPDTQYF. The V and J genes are TRBV9 and TRBJ2-3; D not certain. Germline V gene sequence: CDR1 SGDLS, CDR2 YYNGEE. This CDR3 spans 14 amino acids. V was clipped by 0 bases and J by 4 bases, with 9 bases between them.

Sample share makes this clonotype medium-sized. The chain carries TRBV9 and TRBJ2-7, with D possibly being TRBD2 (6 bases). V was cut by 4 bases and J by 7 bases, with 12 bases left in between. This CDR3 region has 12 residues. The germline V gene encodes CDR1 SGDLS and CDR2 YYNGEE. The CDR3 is CASSSGGREQYF. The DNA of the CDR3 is TGTGCCAGCAGCTCCGGGGGAAGAGAGCAGTACTTC. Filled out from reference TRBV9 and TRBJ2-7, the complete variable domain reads DSGVTQTPKHLITATGQRVTLRCSPRSGDLSVYWYQQSLDQGLQFLIQYYNGEERAKGNILERFSAQQFPDLHSELNLSSLELGDSALYFCASSSGGREQYFGPGTRLTVT.

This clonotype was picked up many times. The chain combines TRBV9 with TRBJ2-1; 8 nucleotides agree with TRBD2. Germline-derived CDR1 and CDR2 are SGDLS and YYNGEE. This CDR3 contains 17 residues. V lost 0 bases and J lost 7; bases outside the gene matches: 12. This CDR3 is CASSVGISGNPYNEQFF. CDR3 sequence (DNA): TGTGCCAGCAGCGTAGGTATTAGCGGGAACCCTTATAATGAGCAGTTCTTC.

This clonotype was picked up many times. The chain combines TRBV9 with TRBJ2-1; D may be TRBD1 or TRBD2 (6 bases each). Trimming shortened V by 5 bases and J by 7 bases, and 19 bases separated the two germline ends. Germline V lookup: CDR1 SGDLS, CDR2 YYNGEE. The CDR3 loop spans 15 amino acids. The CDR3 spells CASSDLLPGANEQFF. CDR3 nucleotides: TGTGCCAGCAGTGACCTCCTCCCGGGGGCGAATGAGCAGTTCTTC.

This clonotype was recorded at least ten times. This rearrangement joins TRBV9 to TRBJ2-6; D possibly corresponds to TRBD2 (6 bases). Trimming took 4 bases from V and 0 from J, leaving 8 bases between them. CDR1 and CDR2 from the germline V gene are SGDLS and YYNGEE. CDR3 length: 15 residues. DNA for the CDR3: TGTGCCAGCAGCCCGGGACTCTCTGGGGCCAACGTCCTGACTTTC. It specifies CASSPGLSGANVLTF.

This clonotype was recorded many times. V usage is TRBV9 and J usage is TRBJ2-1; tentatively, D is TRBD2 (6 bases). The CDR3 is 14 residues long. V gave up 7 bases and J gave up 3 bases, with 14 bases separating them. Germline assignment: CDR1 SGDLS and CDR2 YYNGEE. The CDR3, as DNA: TGTGCCAGCGGCCCGGGGACTCACTACAATGAGCAGTTCTTC. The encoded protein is CASGPGTHYNEQFF.

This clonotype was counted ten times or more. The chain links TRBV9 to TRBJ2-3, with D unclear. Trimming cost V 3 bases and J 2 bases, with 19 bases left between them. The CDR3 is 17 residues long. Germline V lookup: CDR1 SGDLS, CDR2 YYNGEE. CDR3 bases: TGTGCCAGCAGCGACCGTTTACCGGGCCAACTCACAGATACGCAGTATTTT. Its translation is CASSDRLPGQLTDTQYF.

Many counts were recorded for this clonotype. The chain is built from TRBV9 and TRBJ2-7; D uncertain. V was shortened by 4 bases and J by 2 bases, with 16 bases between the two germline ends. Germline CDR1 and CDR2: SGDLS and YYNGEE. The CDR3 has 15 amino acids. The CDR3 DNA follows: TGTGCCAGCAGCTCCGCCGACTTCGACCCCTACGAGCAGTACTTC. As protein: CASSSADFDPYEQYF.

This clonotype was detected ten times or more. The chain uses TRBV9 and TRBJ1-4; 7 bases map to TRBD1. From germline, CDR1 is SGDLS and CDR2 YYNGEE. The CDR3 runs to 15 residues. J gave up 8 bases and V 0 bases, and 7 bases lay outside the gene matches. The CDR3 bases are TGTGCCAGCAGCGTAGGTCGACAGGGAGGCGAAAAACTGTTTTTT. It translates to CASSVGRQGGEKLFF.

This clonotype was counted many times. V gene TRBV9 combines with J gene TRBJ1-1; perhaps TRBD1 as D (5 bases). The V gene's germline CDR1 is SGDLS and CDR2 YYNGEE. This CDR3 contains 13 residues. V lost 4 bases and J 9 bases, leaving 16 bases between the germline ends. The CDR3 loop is CASSPPSDNQAFF. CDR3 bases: TGTGCCAGCAGCCCCCCATCGGACAATCAAGCTTTCTTT. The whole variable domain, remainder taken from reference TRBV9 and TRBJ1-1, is DSGVTQTPKHLITATGQRVTLRCSPRSGDLSVYWYQQSLDQGLQFLIQYYNGEERAKGNILERFSAQQFPDLHSELNLSSLELGDSALYFCASSPPSDNQAFFGQGTRLTVV.

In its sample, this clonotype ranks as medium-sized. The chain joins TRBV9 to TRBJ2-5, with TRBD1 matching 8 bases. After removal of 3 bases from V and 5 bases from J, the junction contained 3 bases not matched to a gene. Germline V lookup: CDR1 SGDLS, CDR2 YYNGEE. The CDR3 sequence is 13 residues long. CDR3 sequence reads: CASSEDREETQYF. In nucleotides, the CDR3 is TGTGCCAGCAGCGAGGACAGGGAGGAGACCCAGTACTTC. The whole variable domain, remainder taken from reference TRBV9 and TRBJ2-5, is DSGVTQTPKHLITATGQRVTLRCSPRSGDLSVYWYQQSLDQGLQFLIQYYNGEERAKGNILERFSAQQFPDLHSELNLSSLELGDSALYFCASSEDREETQYFGPGTRLLVL.

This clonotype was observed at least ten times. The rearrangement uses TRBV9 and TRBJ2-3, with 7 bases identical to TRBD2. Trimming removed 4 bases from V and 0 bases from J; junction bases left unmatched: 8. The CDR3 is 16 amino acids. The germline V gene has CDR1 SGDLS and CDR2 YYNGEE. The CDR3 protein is CASSPREGESTDTQYF. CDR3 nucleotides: TGTGCCAGCAGCCCTAGGGAGGGAGAAAGCACAGATACGCAGTATTTT.